The 21 T cell receptor beta chains given below trace back to one sample, sequenced in a study of response to subunit inactivated influenza vaccine. TCRdb independently ran MiXCR on the RT-PCR reads; one entry per CDR3 protein. The profile shows 500,000 to 550,000 distinct CDR3 sequences, under 9% of them singletons. This material consisted of PBMCs from blood, taken roughly 24 months after vaccination. Receptors originate from a man aged 50-75 years who received an inactivated influenza vaccine.

This clonotype has a handful of counts. This rearrangement joins TRBV7-2 to TRBJ1-2; possible D gene TRBD1, 5 bases. Germline CDR1 and CDR2: SGHTA and FQGNSA. This CDR3 contains 14 residues. Deletions cut 0 bases from V and 6 bases from J, with 11 bases between. CDR3 DNA sequence: TGTGCCAGCAGCTTAGCGCGCCAGGGTAATGGCTACACCTTC. It codes for CASSLARQGNGYTF.

The CDR3 bases are TGTGCCAGCAGCCAAGATCCGGGTAACACTAGCGGGAGAGGTAAGAATGAGCAGTTCTTC. This translates into CASSQDPGNTSGRGKNEQFF. This chain joins TRBV4-2 and TRBJ2-1, with TRBD2 identical over 11 bases. The CDR3 extends over 20 amino acids. V shed 0 bases, J shed 7 bases, and the junction held 17 bases outside the gene matches. The germline gives CDR1 LGHNA, CDR2 YNFKEQ.

The rearrangement joins TRBV4-1 to TRBJ2-7; D not certain. CDR1 MGHRA and CDR2 YSYEKL come from the germline V gene. This CDR3 comprises 13 residues. V was clipped by 1 base and J by 10 bases, with 14 bases between them. The CDR3 coding sequence is TGCGCCAGCAGCCAAGGAGAGACCCCAGGCCAGTACTTC. The encoded protein is CASSQGETPGQYF.

There are many counts of this clonotype. The DNA of the CDR3 is TGCAGTGCCTCCGGACTAGCGGGATACATCACAGATACGCAGTATTTT. The encoded protein is CSASGLAGYITDTQYF. The chain couples TRBV20-1 to TRBJ2-3; TRBD2 matches at 12 bases. From germline, CDR1 is DFQATT and CDR2 SNEGSKA (reference sequence). The CDR3 consists of 16 residues. After removal of 6 bases from V and 2 bases from J, the junction contained 9 bases not matched to a gene.

The chain joins TRBV6-1 to TRBJ2-7, with a tentative D call TRBD1 (6 bases). The CDR3 loop spans 15 amino acids. V gave up 6 bases and J gave up 3 bases, with 18 bases separating them. Germline V lookup: CDR1 MNHNS, CDR2 SASEGT. This CDR3 reads CASRRDRTYHYEQYF. The CDR3 DNA follows: TGTGCCAGCAGACGCGACAGGACATACCACTACGAGCAGTACTTC.

This chain uses TRBV11-2 with TRBJ2-5, with D hard to call. V was cut by 1 base and J by 0 bases, with 9 bases left in between. Per germline, CDR1 SGHAT and CDR2 FQNNGV. The CDR3 sequence is 15 residues long. The CDR3 sequence: CASSLAWTYQETQYF. The CDR3 nucleotides are TGTGCCAGCAGCTTAGCCTGGACCTACCAAGAGACCCAGTACTTC.

This clonotype was detected many times. This chain links TRBV7-2 with TRBJ1-5; D may be TRBD1 (6 bases). The germline gives CDR1 SGHTA, CDR2 FQGNSA. Trimming stripped 0 bases from V and 6 bases from J, with 12 bases between. This CDR3 has 15 residues. CDR3 sequence: CASSLAQGSSQPQHF. The CDR3 nucleotides read TGTGCCAGCAGCTTAGCTCAGGGGTCTAGTCAGCCCCAGCATTTT.

This clonotype was observed a handful of times. The chain employs TRBV5-1 and TRBJ2-5; possibly TRBD1 or TRBD2 for D (5 bases each). The CDR3 loop spans 14 amino acids. The V gene's germline CDR1 is SGHRS and CDR2 YFSETQ. V lost 3 bases, J lost 5 bases, and 14 bases lay in between. The CDR3 DNA reads TGCGCCAGCAGCTCACCTCGAGAGGGGGAGACCCAGTACTTC. Amino acid sequence: CASSSPREGETQYF.

This clonotype was counted between two and nine times. The rearrangement uses TRBV12-3 or TRBV12-4 and TRBJ1-3, with D possibly matching TRBD1 (6 bases). Trimming shortened V by 4 bases and J by 2 bases, and 12 bases separated the two germline ends. This CDR3 spans 15 amino acids. The CDR3 is CASSSRGATGNTIYF. CDR3 in DNA: TGTGCCAGCAGTTCGAGGGGGGCGACTGGAAACACCATATATTTT.

This rearrangement joins TRBV6-2 or TRBV6-3 to TRBJ2-7, with D possibly matching TRBD1 (5 bases). Germline lookup yields CDR1 MNHEY and CDR2 SVGEGT. This CDR3 comprises 13 residues. Between the trimmed V and J ends, which lost 5 bases and 3 bases, there was a span of 11 bases. CDR3 in amino acids: CASSRQTGYEQYF. The CDR3 nucleotides are TGTGCCAGCAGTCGACAGACTGGCTACGAGCAGTACTTC.

The chain links TRBV20-1 to TRBJ1-4; 9 bases fit TRBD1. In germline, CDR1 is DFQATT, CDR2 SNEGSKA (reference sequence). The ends lost 4 bases at V and 7 bases at J; junction bases unmatched: 7. The CDR3 is 14 amino acids. The CDR3 protein is CSAITGGSSEKLFF. CDR3 sequence (DNA): TGCAGTGCTATTACAGGGGGCTCGAGTGAAAAACTGTTTTTT.

This clonotype was counted at least ten times. The V and J genes are TRBV20-1 and TRBJ2-3; D gene ambiguous. Trimming stripped 3 bases from V and 6 bases from J, with 4 bases between. Germline loops: CDR1 DFQATT, CDR2 SNEGSKA (reference sequence). The CDR3 loop spans 10 amino acids. The CDR3 sequence is CSARLDTQYF. For the CDR3, the DNA is TGCAGTGCTAGGCTGGATACGCAGTATTTT.

The rearrangement joins TRBV20-1 to TRBJ1-1; the D is unclear. CDR1 is DFQATT and CDR2 is SNEGSKA in the germline V gene (reference sequence). This CDR3 region has 13 residues. V shed 1 base and J shed 4 bases, with 10 bases lying between them. The CDR3 nucleotides read TGCAGTGCTAGAGCTGGCAGCATCACTGAAGCTTTCTTT. Translating it yields CSARAGSITEAFF.

This clonotype turned up a few times. The V gene is TRBV12-3 or TRBV12-4, the J gene TRBJ2-5, with 7 bases that match TRBD2. This CDR3 comprises 15 residues. V gave up 8 bases and J gave up 5 bases; unmatched junction bases: 14. CDR3 coding DNA: TGTGCCAGCTCAGGATCTGGGACTATGATGGAGACCCAGTACTTC. As protein: CASSGSGTMMETQYF.

This clonotype occurred many times. J is TRBJ2-3 and V is TRBV28; D unresolved. CDR3 length equals 18 residues. Germline loops: CDR1 MDHEN, CDR2 SYDVKM. Trimming pared 3 bases from V and 4 bases from J, leaving 23 bases between. Here the CDR3 reads CASSFPPGQEIGADTQYF. The DNA for the CDR3 is TGTGCCAGCAGTTTCCCCCCGGGCCAAGAAATTGGGGCAGATACGCAGTATTTT. Looking up the rest from reference TRBV28 and TRBJ2-3 gives the full variable domain: DVKVTQSSRYLVKRTGEKVFLECVQDMDHENMFWYRQDPGLGLRLIYFSYDVKMKEKGDIPEGYSVSREKKERFSLILESASTNQTSMYLCASSFPPGQEIGADTQYFGPGTRLTVL.

This clonotype turned up a few times. V usage is TRBV20-1 and J usage is TRBJ1-5; maybe TRBD1 (6 bases). The germline V gene has CDR1 DFQATT and CDR2 SNEGSKA (reference sequence). CDR3 size: 13 residues. Trimming took off 8 bases at V and 2 bases at J, with 13 bases between the two ends. The CDR3 DNA reads as TGCAGTTCTAAAAGGGGGGGCAATCAGCCCCAGCATTTT. Amino acid sequence: CSSKRGGNQPQHF.

This clonotype was picked up many times. This chain links TRBV7-2 with TRBJ1-2; no clear D gene. This CDR3 contains 13 residues. Germline CDR1 SGHTA, CDR2 FQGNSA. V dropped 1 base and J dropped 10 bases, with 13 bases sitting between them. CDR3 loop: CASSLGPLRDYTF. The CDR3 DNA sequence: TGTGCCAGCAGCTTAGGGCCGCTGAGGGACTACACCTTC.

V usage is TRBV2 and J usage is TRBJ1-1; D is undetermined. CDR1 is SNHLY, CDR2 FYNNEI, per germline. The V gene lost 7 bases and the J gene lost 2 bases, with 14 bases spanning the gap. The CDR3 is made up of 14 amino acids. The CDR3 DNA follows: TGTGCCAGCACCGCGACACCAGGTAACACTGAAGCTTTCTTT. Translated, it gives CASTATPGNTEAFF.

The rearrangement links TRBV12-3 or TRBV12-4 to TRBJ2-5, with 7 bases lining up with TRBD1. The CDR3 contains 14 residues. J gave up 4 bases and V 5 bases, and 7 bases lay outside the gene matches. DNA of the CDR3: TGTGCCAGCAGTCCCTGGGACAGTGTAGAGACCCAGTACTTC. This codes for CASSPWDSVETQYF.

This clonotype was counted a few times. V is TRBV29-1 and J is TRBJ2-7, with 9 nucleotides matching TRBD2. J was trimmed by 3 bases and V by 5 bases; bases with no gene match: 8. The CDR3 is made up of 14 amino acids. Looked up from germline, CDR1 is SQVTM and CDR2 is ANQGSEA. The CDR3, as DNA: TGCAGCGTTTCGGGGCGGGGGGGATTCTACGAGCAGTACTTC. Amino acid sequence: CSVSGRGGFYEQYF.

This clonotype was observed many times. V usage is TRBV7-8 and J usage is TRBJ2-3; 9 positions agree with TRBD1. Trimming took 6 bases from V and 1 from J; bases not matched to a gene: 5. This CDR3 contains 15 residues. CDR1 is SGHVS and CDR2 is FQNEAQ in the germline V gene. CDR3 in amino acids: CASSIRDRGTDTQYF. The CDR3 coding sequence is TGTGCCAGCAGTATCAGGGACAGGGGCACAGATACGCAGTATTTT.